This section outlines one TCR beta chain sequence together with its context. This clone was seen a single time. The specificity of this receptor is unknown. No qualities accompany the bases; no much larger clone lies one base away. Healthy HIV-negative adults with no recently reported acute infections or vaccinations were included as donors. Every donor was a Caucasian adult living in Nashville, Tennessee, USA. For unsorted samples, 100 million or so PBMCs were counted, and genomic DNA was extracted using the QIAamp DNA Blood Mini kit. Blood was obtained by leukapheresis, after which PBMCs were separated by Ficoll-Histopaque density gradient centrifugation and cryopreserved in liquid nitrogen vapor phase. The junction carries 9 bases between V and J, which are trimmed by 2 bases and 4 bases respectively. The CDR3 contains 15 residues, cysteine and phenylalanine counted. Only CDR3 DNA remains: 45 bases, in frame from the first base. The germline V gene supplies CDR1 SGHTA and CDR2 FQGTGA.

This sample was included in a study of shared clonotypes between healthy human individuals (dated by TCRdb to the early 2020s). Some background on the complete study: The cohort comprised a couple of women and a few men aged 18 to 49 years. To increase sequencing depth and limit assay-specific biases, different laboratories used diverse techniques to prepare libraries and sequence TCR repertoires. To estimate repertoire size and how much clonotype sharing occurs between individuals, the study deeply sequenced the blood TCR repertoires of about five healthy adults. Between about 0.94 and 8.9 billion PBMCs per donor were obtained by leukapheresis.

What the authors observed across the whole study: The genetic and exposure-history diversity represented was limited by the small number of donors. Sampling was restricted to blood, and TCR repertoires in tissue are likely to differ from TCR repertoires in blood. Based on pairwise subsampling, the degree of clonotype sharing among donors was expected to be affected by sequencing depth.

TCR CDR3 regions were amplified from genomic DNA by multiplex PCR using the deep immunoSEQ assay. For each cell subset, the extracted genomic DNA was distributed evenly across all wells of several immunoSEQ 96-well plates, and each plate served as one replicate. For unsorted PBMC, around 330 ng genomic DNA, equal to tens of thousands of T cell genomes, was loaded into each replicate PCR. Ten immunoSEQ deep assay plates were used to sequence unsorted PBMC genomic DNA. Purified libraries were measured with a Qubit 3.0 fluorometer, size-checked on a Bioanalyzer 2100, and measured again with the KAPA Library Quantification kit. Every immunoSEQ 96-well plate was sequenced on a dedicated single-read 150-cycle Illumina NextSeq 550 flow cell. The authors' pipeline ran thus. Because only junctional sequences without quality scores were contained in the immunoSEQ output, filtering matching that applied to full-length reads could not be performed. To assign V/J genes and CDR3, sequences were annotated against IMGT germline references using PyIR, a Python wrapper for IgBLAST v1.9. Any read was removed if the V/J assignment was weak (E-value above 1e-6), the CDR3 was missing, or the read contained stop codons, out-of-frame junctions, or ambiguous translated residues. V3J clonotypes were defined by identical inferred V gene, J gene, and CDR3 amino acid sequence. The percentage overlap between two repertoires was calculated by dividing the number of shared unique clonotypes by the size of the smaller repertoire. Repertoire richness was assessed with RTK rarefaction, the Chao1 estimator, and Recon v2.1 estimates of unobserved clonotypes. TCRdb stores this immuneACCESS table with in-frame sequences only. Part of the clones is absent; in the studies checked, under half of the shortfall reflects unresolved V genes, and no reason is known for the rest. V and J calls and clone size follow that table, whereas D and trimming were derived from the DNA. This sample gives 450,000 to 600,000 clones in total; less than 80% of them show up just once. The ten largest make up more than 10% of the sample.

The receptor's source is a woman in her thirties or forties in good health. Some clones in this sample may be carry-over from other donors' samples. The chain uses TRBV7-3 and TRBJ2-6; a tentative D call is TRBD2 (6 bases match). Sequenced input: PBMCs. The CDR3 region: CASSLRGSGANVLTF. The nucleotides read TGTGCCAGCAGCTTACGGGGGTCCGGGGCCAACGTCCTGACTTTC.